The clone carrying this TCR beta chain was observed many times. Its target is not known. The CDR3 totals 16 residues. Germline CDR1 is LGHNA and CDR2 is YNFKEQ. V was trimmed by 1 base and J by 1 base, leaving 13 bases between them. The record originates from a study of cytomegalovirus exposure and HLA in healthy donors. Whole-study context: The same platform used for the 666 first-cohort repertoires was also used for the 100 to 150 validation repertoires, as a later analysis reported. Study-wide points: Across donors, most TCRs were seen rarely, yet some public ones were widespread. Researchers counted around 180 TCR beta chains as cytomegalovirus-associated.

Sequenced by immunoSEQ multiplex PCR; TCRdb stores in-frame clones only, minus some. The sample includes over 150,000 clones, 80% to 90% of them seen just once. The rearrangement uses TRBV4-2 and TRBJ1-1, with D perhaps matching TRBD1 (5 bases). The receptor comes from a man between 18 and 35 years old in good health and CMV-seropositive. The sample taken for sequencing was PBMCs. CDR3 sequence: CASSQGQGHPNTEAFF. CDR3 in DNA: TGTGCCAGCAGCCAAGGGCAGGGTCACCCGAACACTGAAGCTTTCTTT.